Sequencing of this T cell receptor (beta chain) was carried out in a study of shared clonotypes between healthy human individuals. Study-wide points: Clonotype sharing across several donors was observed for 4% to 5.5% of naive CD4 clonotypes. Non-shared clonotypes displayed generation probabilities falling below those of clonotypes present in all four donors.

It was roughly 190 ng DNA, some 30,000 T cell genomes, that sorted-subset replicate PCRs used. Using immunoSEQ multiplex PCR, the repertoire was profiled, and TCRdb retains in-frame clones only, with some absent. The table lists millions of clones, roughly 91% of them singletons. Germline-derived CDR1 and CDR2 are SGHAT and FQNNGV. The CDR3 runs to 13 residues. V was clipped by 4 bases and J by 4 bases, with 9 bases between them. About this clone itself: Its antigen is unidentified.

Positively selected for CCR7, the CD45RO-negative cells used as naive CD8 cells excluded terminally differentiated effector memory CD45RA+ cells. Every contributor of samples was a Caucasian grown-up residing in Nashville, Tennessee. The sequencing sample was made of naive CD8+ T cells from PBMCs. This clonotype originated in a man between 18 and 35 years old in good health. Some clones in this sample may be carry-over from other donors' samples. This chain connects TRBV11-2 to TRBJ2-3; D uncertain. CDR3 DNA sequence: TGTGCCAGCAGCTCACGAGATGCAGATACGCAGTATTTT. Translation gives CASSSRDADTQYF. The whole variable domain, filled in from reference TRBV11-2 and TRBJ2-3, reads EAGVAQSPRYKIIEKRQSVAFWCNPISGHATLYWYQQILGQGPKLLIQFQNNGVVDDSQLPKDRFSAERLKGVDSTLKIQPAKLEDSAVYLCASSSRDADTQYFGPGTRLTVL.